These 17 T cell receptor beta chains were sequenced from one sample in a study of metastatic and nonmetastatic thyroid tumors. TCRdb re-clonotyped the PCR reads through MiXCR. This table has some 7,400 clones, over 25% appearing once. None of the patients had undergone any treatment ahead of thyroid surgery. The specimen sequenced was adjacent normal tissue. All receptors derive from a male donor with papillary thyroid cancer or a benign thyroid nodule (not recorded which). Some clones in this sample may be carry-over from other donors' samples.

The genes are TRBV27 and TRBJ2-2, with D possibly being TRBD1 (5 bases). The CDR3 is made up of 14 amino acids. Germline-derived CDR1 and CDR2 are MNHEY and SMNVEV (reference sequence). The V gene lost 5 bases and the J gene lost 14 bases, with 21 bases spanning the gap. CDR3 amino acids: CASSTLQGTGHLFF. The CDR3 DNA sequence: TGTGCCAGCAGTACCCTTCAGGGTACCGGGCATCTGTTTTTT.

This clone was picked up many times. The chain has TRBV6-5 and TRBJ1-4; D not resolved. Germline CDR1 is MNHEY and CDR2 is SVGAGI. Trimming stripped 1 base from V and 11 bases from J, with 26 bases between. This CDR3 contains 18 residues. The CDR3 loop reads CASSYYLPRPSGDGKLFF. The CDR3 nucleotides read TGTGCCAGCAGTTACTACCTACCACGACCGTCCGGGGATGGGAAACTGTTTTTT.

The V and J genes are TRBV6-1 and TRBJ1-2, with D unclear. Germline-derived CDR1 and CDR2 are MNHNS and SASEGT. The CDR3 extends over 13 amino acids. V was shortened by 8 bases and J by 5 bases, with 15 bases between the two germline ends. Written as DNA, the CDR3 is TGTGCCAGCGTACGTGTCAACAAGTATGGCTACACCTTC. Protein: CASVRVNKYGYTF.

Judged by abundance, this clone is large (0.1 to 1%). The chain has TRBV6-2 or TRBV6-3 and TRBJ2-2; TRBD1 aligns across 10 bases. Germline CDR1 and CDR2: MNHEY and SVGEGT. V was clipped by 6 bases and J by 0 bases; unmatched bases: 1. The CDR3 consists of 15 residues. The CDR3 DNA is TGTGCCAGCAGAGGACAGGGGGCGAACACCGGGGAGCTGTTTTTT. Its protein is CASRGQGANTGELFF.

The sample holds many counts of this clone. The chain uses TRBV2 and TRBJ2-3; TRBD2 matches 7 bases. The CDR3 covers 14 residues. Germline values: CDR1 SNHLY, CDR2 FYNNEI. V lost 4 bases to trimming and J lost 5 bases; unmatched junction nucleotides: 6. The CDR3 nucleotides read TGTGCCAGCAGTGTAGACGGGGGGAGAGATACGCAGTATTTT. Protein sequence: CASSVDGGRDTQYF.

This clone was observed many times. V is TRBV9 and J is TRBJ1-1; tentative D call: TRBD1 (6 bases). Trimming removed 0 bases at V and 2 bases at J, with 14 bases between. CDR3 length: 16 residues. Per the germline V gene, CDR1 is SGDLS and CDR2 is YYNGEE. DNA for the CDR3: TGTGCCAGCAGCGTAGGCCCACAGGGTTCTAACACTGAAGCTTTCTTT. Protein sequence: CASSVGPQGSNTEAFF. Combining the CDR3 with reference TRBV9 and TRBJ1-1 gives the whole variable domain DSGVTQTPKHLITATGQRVTLRCSPRSGDLSVYWYQQSLDQGLQFLIQYYNGEERAKGNILERFSAQQFPDLHSELNLSSLELGDSALYFCASSVGPQGSNTEAFFGQGTRLTVV.

This chain uses TRBV6-1 with TRBJ1-2; unclear D gene. CDR1 MNHNS and CDR2 SASEGT come from the germline V gene. The germline V and J ends were trimmed by 1 base and 3 bases, with 6 bases remaining between them. The CDR3 contains 13 residues. The CDR3 coding sequence is TGTGCCAGCAGTGAAGTCTCATACTATGGCTACACCTTC. This codes for CASSEVSYYGYTF.

The CDR3 nucleotides read TGTGCCAGCAGCTTAAGGGGCGACTTCTCCTACAATGAGCAGTTCTTC. Protein: CASSLRGDFSYNEQFF. This chain links TRBV7-3 with TRBJ2-1; a weak D match, TRBD1 (5 bases). The germline V gene encodes CDR1 SGHTA and CDR2 FQGTGA. CDR3 length equals 16 residues. Between the trimmed V and J ends, which lost 1 base and 0 bases, there was a span of 10 bases. The entire variable domain, with the rest obtained from reference TRBV7-3 and TRBJ2-1, is as follows: GAGVSQTPSNKVTEKGKYVELRCDPISGHTALYWYRQSLGQGPEFLIYFQGTGAADDSGLPNDRFFAVRPEGSVSTLKIQRTERGDSAVYLCASSLRGDFSYNEQFFGPGTRLTVL.

V is TRBV20-1 and J is TRBJ2-7, with D perhaps matching TRBD2 (6 bases). Per germline, CDR1 DFQATT and CDR2 SNEGSKA (reference sequence). This CDR3 is 13 amino acids long. V dropped 3 bases and J dropped 7 bases, with 16 bases sitting between them. The CDR3 protein is CSASGQGGGEQYF. CDR3 in DNA: TGCAGTGCTAGTGGTCAGGGAGGTGGTGAGCAGTACTTC.

The chain carries TRBV27 and TRBJ2-1, with 8 bases lining up with TRBD2. After removal of 4 bases from V and 7 bases from J, the junction contained 3 bases not matched to a gene. Germline V lookup: CDR1 MNHEY, CDR2 SMNVEV (reference sequence). This CDR3 contains 13 residues. CDR3 DNA sequence: TGTGCCAGCAGTTACTCGGGGGGGAATGAGCAGTTCTTC. It translates to CASSYSGGNEQFF.

This clone was detected a few times. This chain links TRBV7-8 with TRBJ1-1; no reliable D call. Germline values: CDR1 SGHVS, CDR2 FQNEAQ. The CDR3 has 13 residues. The V and J ends lost 0 bases and 5 bases respectively, with 7 bases between them. Written as DNA, the CDR3 is TGTGCCAGCAGCTTAGCGGAGAGGACTGAAGCTTTCTTT. Translated: CASSLAERTEAFF.

This clone was observed a handful of times. The V gene is TRBV28, the J gene TRBJ1-1, with a weak D call TRBD1 (6 bases). Per germline, CDR1 MDHEN and CDR2 SYDVKM. Between the trimmed V and J ends, which lost 2 bases and 10 bases, there was a span of 20 bases. The CDR3 sequence is 15 residues long. CDR3 loop: CASSLAYLGGAGAFF. The CDR3 DNA sequence: TGTGCCAGCAGTTTAGCGTACCTTGGGGGGGCGGGAGCTTTCTTT. The full variable domain, its missing parts supplied by reference TRBV28 and TRBJ1-1, is DVKVTQSSRYLVKRTGEKVFLECVQDMDHENMFWYRQDPGLGLRLIYFSYDVKMKEKGDIPEGYSVSREKKERFSLILESASTNQTSMYLCASSLAYLGGAGAFFGQGTRLTVV.

In its sample, this clone was seen a few times. It may be a read error: a sequence one base away is much more abundant. The rearrangement links TRBV27 to TRBJ2-5; 13 bases are shared with TRBD2. This CDR3 comprises 18 residues. CDR1 MNHEY and CDR2 SMNVEV come from the germline V gene (reference sequence). Germline trimming cut 5 bases from V and 11 bases from J; bases unmatched to any gene: 20. CDR3 in amino acids: CASSPGTSGIVYQGTQYF. For the CDR3, the DNA is TGTGCCAGCAGTCCCGGGACTAGCGGGATAGTGTATCAAGGGACTCAGTACTTC.

This chain uses TRBV5-1 with TRBJ2-1, with 12 bases matching TRBD2. The germline gives CDR1 SGHRS, CDR2 YFSETQ. The J segment lost 7 bases and the V segment lost 4 bases, leaving 6 bases of the junction unmatched. The CDR3 is 15 amino acids. CDR3 region: CASSALAGGRNEQFF. The CDR3 nucleotides are TGCGCCAGCAGCGCACTAGCGGGGGGCAGGAATGAGCAGTTCTTC.

This chain joins TRBV20-1 and TRBJ2-5; D remains unclear. The J call could be wrong; TRBJ2-1 is a better fit for the DNA end. Germline lookup yields CDR1 DFQATT and CDR2 SNEGSKA (reference sequence). The CDR3 runs to 12 residues. DNA of the CDR3: TGCAGTGCTTGGGTGGAGATAAATGAGCAGTTCTTC. Translating gives CSAWVEINEQFF.

This clone was counted a few times. The chain employs TRBV6-1 and TRBJ1-5; the D is unclear. The germline V gene encodes CDR1 MNHNS and CDR2 SASEGT. Trimming cost V 0 bases and J 6 bases, with 6 bases left between them. The CDR3 sequence is 13 residues long. CDR3 sequence: CASSEALGQPQHF. As DNA, the CDR3 is TGTGCCAGCAGTGAAGCCCTGGGTCAGCCCCAGCATTTT.

This clone was seen at least ten times. The rearrangement joins TRBV5-4 to TRBJ2-5, with 8 bases fitting TRBD2. The CDR3 runs to 14 residues. J lost 4 bases, V lost 4 bases, and 6 bases had no gene match. In germline, CDR1 is SGHNT, CDR2 YYREEE (reference sequence). Here the CDR3 reads CASSRSGVRETQYF. The CDR3 DNA sequence: TGTGCCAGCAGCCGTAGCGGGGTTAGAGAGACCCAGTACTTC.